The 14 T cell receptor beta chains presented below share a single source sample, sequenced in a study of T cells in Graves' hyperthyroidism and ophthalmopathy. RNA transcripts gave rise to amplified TCR beta CDR3 regions. Using the HTBI primer set, a first-round RT-PCR was run on the TCR CDR3. TCRdb fed the multiplex PCR reads into MiXCR, producing one record per CDR3 protein. The sample comprises under 800,000 distinct CDR3 sequences, about 14% of which are singletons, and 10% rests with the top ten. The source material was blood. Source of these receptors: a woman aged 18 to 35 with Graves' hyperthyroidism.

DNA for the CDR3: TGTGCCAGCAGCCTAGGGGCGGGGCGGGAGCTTGAGCAGTTCTTC. Amino acid sequence: CASSLGAGRELEQFF. V gene TRBV11-2 combines with J gene TRBJ2-1; 7 bases are a match to TRBD2. V dropped 5 bases and J dropped 9; count of bases not matched to a gene: 13. The CDR3 has 15 amino acids. Germline CDR1 and CDR2: SGHAT and FQNNGV.

This clonotype has at least ten counts. V gene TRBV15 combines with J gene TRBJ1-1, with 7 nucleotides matching TRBD1. Germline lookup yields CDR1 LNHNV and CDR2 YYDKDF (reference sequence). V gave up 5 bases and J gave up 3 bases; unmatched junction bases: 3. The CDR3 extends over 13 amino acids. The CDR3 DNA is TGTGCCACCAGCGACAGGGAGGACACTGAAGCTTTCTTT. Protein sequence: CATSDREDTEAFF. The whole variable domain, filled in from reference TRBV15 and TRBJ1-1, reads DAMVIQNPRYQVTQFGKPVTLSCSQTLNHNVMYWYQQKSSQAPKLLFHYYDKDFNNEADTPDNFQSRRPNTSFCFLDIRSPGLGDTAMYLCATSDREDTEAFFGQGTRLTVV.

This clonotype was counted a few times. The V gene is TRBV6-2 or TRBV6-3, the J gene TRBJ2-7; the match to TRBD2 covers 13 bases. From germline, CDR1 is MNHEY and CDR2 SVGEGT. J gave up 3 bases and V 5 bases, and 19 bases lay outside the gene matches. This CDR3 is built from 20 residues. The DNA for the CDR3 is TGTGCCAGCAGTCCCCTCGGACTGGTCCCGGGACTAGCGGGACGCTACGAGCAGTACTTC. This gives the protein CASSPLGLVPGLAGRYEQYF.

V and J are TRBV20-1 and TRBJ2-7; 9 bases are shared with TRBD2. Unmatched junction bases numbered 7, after V lost 5 bases and J lost 5 bases. CDR3 length: 13 amino acids. The germline CDR1 and CDR2 sequences are DFQATT and SNEGSKA (reference sequence). The chain's CDR3 is CSAAWTSVNEQYF. The CDR3 nucleotides are TGCAGTGCTGCCTGGACTAGCGTGAACGAGCAGTACTTC.

This clonotype turned up a few times. V is TRBV5-1 and J is TRBJ2-1, with 13 bases that match TRBD2. Germline trimming cut 4 bases from V and 0 bases from J; bases unmatched to any gene: 4. CDR1 is SGHRS and CDR2 is YFSETQ in the germline V gene. CDR3 length: 17 residues. The CDR3 spells CASSLGTSGISYNEQFF. In DNA form, the CDR3 reads TGCGCCAGCAGCCTCGGGACTAGCGGGATCTCCTACAATGAGCAGTTCTTC.

This clonotype was counted ten times or more. The rearrangement joins TRBV6-2 or TRBV6-3 to TRBJ2-3; D tentatively reads TRBD1 or TRBD2 (5 bases each). Between the trimmed V and J ends, which lost 8 bases and 1 base, there was a span of 13 bases. The germline V gene encodes CDR1 MNHEY and CDR2 SVGEGT. This CDR3 region has 14 residues. CDR3 bases: TGTGCCAGCGGGACGGCGGGCGGCACAGATACGCAGTATTTT. Translated, it gives CASGTAGGTDTQYF.

This clonotype was seen a handful of times. The chain links TRBV7-9 to TRBJ2-6, with no clear D. Germline values: CDR1 SEHNR, CDR2 FQNEAQ (reference sequence). The CDR3 is made up of 14 amino acids. V was shortened by 4 bases and J by 4 bases, with 8 bases between the two germline ends. CDR3 coding DNA: TGTGCCAGCAGCTGGGTCGACGGGGCCAACGTCCTGACTTTC. Its protein is CASSWVDGANVLTF.

The genes are TRBV3-1 and TRBJ2-5; D uncertain. The ends were cut back, 0 bases at V and 0 bases at J, with 14 bases in the middle. CDR1 LGHDT and CDR2 YNNKEL come from the germline V gene (reference sequence). The CDR3 has 17 residues. This chain's CDR3 is CASSQELWRKYQETQYF. CDR3 bases: TGTGCCAGCAGCCAAGAATTATGGCGCAAGTACCAAGAGACCCAGTACTTC.

This clonotype was recorded at least ten times. CDR3 in DNA: TGTGCCACTGGTGGTCCTTCCTACAATGAGCAGTTCTTC. It translates to CATGGPSYNEQFF. The rearrangement uses TRBV2 and TRBJ2-1; the D is unclear. Trimming removed 10 bases at V and 1 base at J, with 11 bases between. The CDR3 has 13 amino acids. CDR1 SNHLY and CDR2 FYNNEI come from the germline V gene.

There are many counts of this clonotype. V and J are TRBV30 and TRBJ1-2; tentatively, D is TRBD1 (6 bases). Trimming shortened V by 1 base and J by 1 base, and 13 bases separated the two germline ends. The CDR3 runs 15 residues. In germline, CDR1 is GTSNPN, CDR2 SVGIG (reference sequence). CDR3 loop: CAWSEQGPYNYGYTF. In DNA, the CDR3 is TGTGCCTGGAGTGAACAGGGACCATATAACTATGGCTACACCTTC.

In its sample, this clonotype was seen a few times. The rearrangement uses TRBV28 and TRBJ2-2; no firm D call. The CDR3 loop spans 13 amino acids. V lost 6 bases and J lost 1, with 6 bases in between. CDR1 and CDR2 from the germline V gene are MDHEN and SYDVKM. CDR3 sequence: CASSTRNTGELFF. CDR3 DNA: TGTGCCAGCAGCACGAGGAACACCGGGGAGCTGTTTTTT. The full variable domain, completed using reference TRBV28 and TRBJ2-2, is DVKVTQSSRYLVKRTGEKVFLECVQDMDHENMFWYRQDPGLGLRLIYFSYDVKMKEKGDIPEGYSVSREKKERFSLILESASTNQTSMYLCASSTRNTGELFFGEGSRLTVL.

This clonotype was observed many times. This rearrangement joins TRBV5-1 to TRBJ2-1; TRBD1 matches 8 bases. This CDR3 is built from 15 residues. V lost 1 base and J lost 5; bases outside the gene matches: 5. Germline V gene sequence: CDR1 SGHRS, CDR2 YFSETQ. The CDR3 nucleotides are TGCGCCAGCAGCTTGTTCGGGGACAGGAACAATGAGCAGTTCTTC. Amino acid sequence: CASSLFGDRNNEQFF. Using reference TRBV5-1 and TRBJ2-1 for the parts outside the CDR3, the full variable domain is KAGVTQTPRYLIKTRGQQVTLSCSPISGHRSVSWYQQTPGQGLQFLFEYFSETQRNKGNFPGRFSGRQFSNSRSEMNVSTLELGDSALYLCASSLFGDRNNEQFFGPGTRLTVL.

The chain carries TRBV5-4 and TRBJ2-5, with a possible D match to TRBD2 (6 bases). Trimming stripped 4 bases from V and 1 base from J, with 8 bases between. From germline, CDR1 is SGHNT and CDR2 YYREEE (reference sequence). The CDR3 loop spans 13 amino acids. The CDR3 DNA reads TGTGCCAGCAGCGCGGGACCCCAAGAGACCCAGTACTTC. Translated, it gives CASSAGPQETQYF.

This clonotype was counted between two and nine times. The chain carries TRBV5-6 and TRBJ1-3, with TRBD1 identical over 7 bases. The germline gives CDR1 SGHDT, CDR2 YYEEEE. Germline trimming cut 6 bases from V and 0 bases from J; bases unmatched to any gene: 21. The CDR3 runs to 20 residues. The CDR3 protein is CASIEIWDREPTNSGNTIYF. The CDR3 nucleotides read TGTGCCAGCATCGAGATCTGGGACAGAGAACCAACCAACTCTGGAAACACCATATATTTT.